Listed below are T cell receptor beta chains from one sample, sequenced in a study of T cell responses to AZD1222 COVID-19 vaccine. Generated by immunoSEQ multiplex PCR, the TCRdb table keeps only in-frame clones and is missing some. The sample includes under 150,000 clones, approximately 90% of them seen just once. This specimen consisted of peripheral blood, obtained on day 0 of AZD1222 vaccination. Receptors originate from an adult in good health. The CDR3 runs from the conserved cysteine through the conserved F or W. Fields, in order: V gene, J gene, clone size, D gene, CDR3 DNA, CDR3 protein. D genes are given only for firm matches. The size of a clone is reported for some rows only, either as once, few or many, or as a class for expanded clones.

v_call: TRBV21-1
j_call: TRBJ1-2
clone_size: .
d_call: .
cdr3_nt: TGTGCCACCCCAAGTAAGGGGTTCAATGGCTACACCTTC
cdr3_aa: CATPSKGFNGYTF

v_call: TRBV12-3/TRBV12-4
j_call: TRBJ1-5
clone_size: .
d_call: .
cdr3_nt: TGTGCCAGCGGGCCATTCAATCAGCCCCAGCATTTT
cdr3_aa: CASGPFNQPQHF

v_call: TRBV7-6
j_call: TRBJ2-2
clone_size: .
d_call: TRBD2
cdr3_nt: TGTGCCAGCAGCTTTAGGGCTAGCGGGGGGGCCAGCACCGGGGAGCTGTTTTTT
cdr3_aa: CASSFRASGGASTGELFF

v_call: TRBV10-3
j_call: TRBJ1-2
clone_size: .
d_call: TRBD1
cdr3_nt: TGTGCCATCAGCGATCGCCTTACGGGACAGGGGGCGTCCTATGGCTACACCTTC
cdr3_aa: CAISDRLTGQGASYGYTF

v_call: TRBV6-2/TRBV6-3
j_call: TRBJ1-3
clone_size: .
d_call: .
cdr3_nt: TGTGCCAGCAGTTACTCGAGGGGGAGACAGGATTTT
cdr3_aa: CASSYSRGRQDF

v_call: TRBV5-1
j_call: TRBJ2-2
clone_size: once
d_call: .
cdr3_nt: TGCGCCAGCAGCTTGGTAGTATCGGGGGCGGACACCGGGGAGCTGTTTTTT
cdr3_aa: CASSLVVSGADTGELFF

v_call: TRBV5-1
j_call: TRBJ2-1
clone_size: .
d_call: .
cdr3_nt: TGCGCCAGCAGCTCGGGGACGGGACGCTACAATGAGCAGTTCTTC
cdr3_aa: CASSSGTGRYNEQFF

v_call: TRBV7-9
j_call: TRBJ1-1
clone_size: .
d_call: TRBD1
cdr3_nt: TGTGCCAGCAGCTTACAGGGGGCGAGGACTGAAGCTTTCTTT
cdr3_aa: CASSLQGARTEAFF

v_call: TRBV5-4
j_call: TRBJ1-6
clone_size: .
d_call: TRBD1
cdr3_nt: TGTGCCAGCAGCTTGGGACAGGGGACCCCTACTAATTCACCCCTCCACTTT
cdr3_aa: CASSLGQGTPTNSPLHF

v_call: TRBV28
j_call: TRBJ2-7
clone_size: .
d_call: TRBD2
cdr3_nt: TGTGCCAGCAGTGGGGGAGGGGCCTACGAGCAGTACTTC
cdr3_aa: CASSGGGAYEQYF